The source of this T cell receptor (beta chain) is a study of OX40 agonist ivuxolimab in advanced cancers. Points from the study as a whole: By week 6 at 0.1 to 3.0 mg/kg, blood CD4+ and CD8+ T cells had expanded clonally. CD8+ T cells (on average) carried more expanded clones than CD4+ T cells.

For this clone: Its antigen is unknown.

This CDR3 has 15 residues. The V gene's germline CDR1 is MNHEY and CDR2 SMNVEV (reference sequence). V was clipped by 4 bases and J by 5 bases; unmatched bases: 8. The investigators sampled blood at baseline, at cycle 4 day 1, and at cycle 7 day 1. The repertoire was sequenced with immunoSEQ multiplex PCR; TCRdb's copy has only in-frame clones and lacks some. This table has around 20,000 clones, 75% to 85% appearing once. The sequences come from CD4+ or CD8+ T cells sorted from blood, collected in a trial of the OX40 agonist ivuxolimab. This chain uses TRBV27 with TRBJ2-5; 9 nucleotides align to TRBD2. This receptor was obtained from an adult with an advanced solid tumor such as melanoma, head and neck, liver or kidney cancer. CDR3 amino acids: CASSSGLAPRETQYF. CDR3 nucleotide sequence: TGTGCCAGCAGTTCGGGACTAGCCCCTCGGGAGACCCAGTACTTC.